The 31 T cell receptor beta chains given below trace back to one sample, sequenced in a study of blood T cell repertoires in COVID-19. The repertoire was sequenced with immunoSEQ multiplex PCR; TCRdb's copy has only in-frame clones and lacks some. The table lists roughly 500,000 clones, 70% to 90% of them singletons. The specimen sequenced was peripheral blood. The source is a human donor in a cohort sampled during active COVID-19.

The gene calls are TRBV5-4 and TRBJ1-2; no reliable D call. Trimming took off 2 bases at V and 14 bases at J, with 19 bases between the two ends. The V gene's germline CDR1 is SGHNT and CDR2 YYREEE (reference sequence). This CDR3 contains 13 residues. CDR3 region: CASSLALRILWTF. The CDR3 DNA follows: TGTGCCAGCAGCTTAGCGCTCCGCATTCTTTGGACCTTC.

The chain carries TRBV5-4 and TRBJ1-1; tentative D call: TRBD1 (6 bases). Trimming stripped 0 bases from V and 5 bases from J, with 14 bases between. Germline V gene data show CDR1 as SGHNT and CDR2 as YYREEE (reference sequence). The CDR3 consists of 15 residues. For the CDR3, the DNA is TGTGCCAGCAGCTTGGGTCTAGGGGGAGATACTGAAGCTTTCTTT. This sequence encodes CASSLGLGGDTEAFF.

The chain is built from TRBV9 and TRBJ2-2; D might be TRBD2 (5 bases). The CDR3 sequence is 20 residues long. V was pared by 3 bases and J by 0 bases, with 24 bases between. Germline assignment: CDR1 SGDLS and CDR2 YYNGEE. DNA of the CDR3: TGTGCCAGCAGCGCAGGCACCCAACTAGTCTGGCCCCCGAACACCGGGGAGCTGTTTTTT. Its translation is CASSAGTQLVWPPNTGELFF. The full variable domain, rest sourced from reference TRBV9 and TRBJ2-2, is DSGVTQTPKHLITATGQRVTLRCSPRSGDLSVYWYQQSLDQGLQFLIQYYNGEERAKGNILERFSAQQFPDLHSELNLSSLELGDSALYFCASSAGTQLVWPPNTGELFFGEGSRLTVL.

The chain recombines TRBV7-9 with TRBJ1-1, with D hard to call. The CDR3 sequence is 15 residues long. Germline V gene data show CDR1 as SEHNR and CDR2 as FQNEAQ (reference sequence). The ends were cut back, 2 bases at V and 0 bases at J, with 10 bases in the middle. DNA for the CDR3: TGTGCCAGCAGCTTATGGGCAGATTTGAACACTGAAGCTTTCTTT. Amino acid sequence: CASSLWADLNTEAFF. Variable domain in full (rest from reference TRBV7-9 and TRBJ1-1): DTGVSQNPRHKITKRGQNVTFRCDPISEHNRLYWYRQTLGQGPEFLTYFQNEAQLEKSRLLSDRFSAERPKGSFSTLEIQRTEQGDSAMYLCASSLWADLNTEAFFGQGTRLTVV.

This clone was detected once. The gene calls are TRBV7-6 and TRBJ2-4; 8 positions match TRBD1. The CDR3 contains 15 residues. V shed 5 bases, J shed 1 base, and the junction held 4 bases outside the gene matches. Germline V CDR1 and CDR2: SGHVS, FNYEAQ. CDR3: CASSPGGPAKNIQYF. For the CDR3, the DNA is TGTGCCAGCAGCCCAGGGGGCCCGGCCAAAAACATTCAGTACTTC.

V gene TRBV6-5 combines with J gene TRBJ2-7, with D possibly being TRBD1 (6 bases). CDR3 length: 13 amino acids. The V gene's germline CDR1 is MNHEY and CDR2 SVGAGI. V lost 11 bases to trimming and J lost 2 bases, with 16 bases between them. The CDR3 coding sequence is TGTGCCTGTTATCGGGACAAACCCTACGAGCAGTACTTC. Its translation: CACYRDKPYEQYF.

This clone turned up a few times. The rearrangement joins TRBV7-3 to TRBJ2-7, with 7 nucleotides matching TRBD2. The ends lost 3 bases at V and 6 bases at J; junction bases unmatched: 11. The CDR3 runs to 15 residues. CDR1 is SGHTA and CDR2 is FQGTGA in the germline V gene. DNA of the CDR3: TGTGCCAGCAGCTTGGGACTTGCGGGAGTCTTCGAGCAGTACTTC. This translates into CASSLGLAGVFEQYF.

In DNA form, the CDR3 reads TGCGCCACCCCAGGTCTCTACAAAAACATTCAGTACTTC. Its translation is CATPGLYKNIQYF. This rearrangement joins TRBV23-1 to TRBJ2-4; D gene uncertain. TRBV23-1 is filed as an ORF, its function uncertain. This CDR3 comprises 13 residues. V was pared by 10 bases and J by 3 bases, with 13 bases between.

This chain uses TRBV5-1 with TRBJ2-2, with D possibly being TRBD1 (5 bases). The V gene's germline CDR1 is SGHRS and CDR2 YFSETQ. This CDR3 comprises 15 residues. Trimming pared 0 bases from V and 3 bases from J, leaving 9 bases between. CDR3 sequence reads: CASSLAQGHTGELFF. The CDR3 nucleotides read TGCGCCAGCAGCTTGGCGCAGGGTCACACCGGGGAGCTGTTTTTT.

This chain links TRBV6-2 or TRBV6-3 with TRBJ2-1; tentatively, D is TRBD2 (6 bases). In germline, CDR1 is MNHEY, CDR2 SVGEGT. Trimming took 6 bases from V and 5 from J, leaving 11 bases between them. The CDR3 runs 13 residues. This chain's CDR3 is CASSTGVNNEQFF. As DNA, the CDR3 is TGTGCCAGCAGCACGGGAGTCAACAATGAGCAGTTCTTC.

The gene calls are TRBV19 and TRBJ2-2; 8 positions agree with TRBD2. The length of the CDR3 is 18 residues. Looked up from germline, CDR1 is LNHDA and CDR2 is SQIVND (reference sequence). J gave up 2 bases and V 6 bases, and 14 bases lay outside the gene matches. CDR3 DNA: TGTGCCAGTAGCCCGTTCCCTTCGGGGGGGAGTAACACCGGGGAGCTGTTTTTT. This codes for CASSPFPSGGSNTGELFF.

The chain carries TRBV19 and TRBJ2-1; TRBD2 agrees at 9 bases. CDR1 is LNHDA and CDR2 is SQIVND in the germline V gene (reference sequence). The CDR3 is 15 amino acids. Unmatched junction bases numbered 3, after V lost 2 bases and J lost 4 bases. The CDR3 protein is CASSIKTSGYNEQFF. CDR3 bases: TGTGCCAGTAGTATAAAGACTAGCGGATACAATGAGCAGTTCTTC.

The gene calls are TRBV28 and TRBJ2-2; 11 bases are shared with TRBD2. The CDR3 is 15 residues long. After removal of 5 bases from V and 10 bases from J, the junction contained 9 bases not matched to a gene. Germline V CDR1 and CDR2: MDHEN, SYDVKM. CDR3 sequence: CASSLLSGRAEELFF. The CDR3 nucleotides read TGTGCCAGCAGTCTCCTTAGCGGGAGGGCCGAGGAGCTGTTTTTT.

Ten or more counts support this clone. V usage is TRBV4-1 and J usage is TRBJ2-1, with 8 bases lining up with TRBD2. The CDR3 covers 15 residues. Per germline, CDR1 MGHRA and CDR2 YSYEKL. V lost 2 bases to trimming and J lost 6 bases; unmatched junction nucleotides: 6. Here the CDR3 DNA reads TGCGCCAGCAGCCAACTAAGCGGGAGTATCAATGAGCAGTTCTTC. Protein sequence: CASSQLSGSINEQFF.

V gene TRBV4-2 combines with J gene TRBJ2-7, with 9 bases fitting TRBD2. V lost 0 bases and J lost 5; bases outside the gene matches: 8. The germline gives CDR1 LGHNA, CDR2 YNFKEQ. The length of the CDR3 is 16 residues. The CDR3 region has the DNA TGTGCCAGCAGCCAAGAGTTTGTAGCGGGAGTCGACGAGCAGTACTTC. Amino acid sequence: CASSQEFVAGVDEQYF.

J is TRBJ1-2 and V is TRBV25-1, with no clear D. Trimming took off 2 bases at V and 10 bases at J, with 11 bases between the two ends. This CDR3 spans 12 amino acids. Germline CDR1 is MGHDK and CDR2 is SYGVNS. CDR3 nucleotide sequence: TGTGCCAGCAGTGAAAGACTTGGTGCCTACACCTTC. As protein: CASSERLGAYTF.

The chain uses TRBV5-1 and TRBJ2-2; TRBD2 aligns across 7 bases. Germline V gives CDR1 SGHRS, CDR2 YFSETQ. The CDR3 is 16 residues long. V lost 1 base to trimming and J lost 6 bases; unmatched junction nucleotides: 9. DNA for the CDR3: TGCGCCAGCAGCTTGATAGTCGCGGGGGTATCCGGGGAGCTGTTTTTT. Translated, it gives CASSLIVAGVSGELFF.

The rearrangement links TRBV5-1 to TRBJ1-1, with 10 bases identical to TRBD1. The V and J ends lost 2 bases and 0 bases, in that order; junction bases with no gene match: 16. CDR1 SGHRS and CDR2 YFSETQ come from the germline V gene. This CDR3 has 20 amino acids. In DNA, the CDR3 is TGCGCCAGCAGCTTAACTGACAGGGGGCGAGCACGTGACATGAACACTGAAGCTTTCTTT. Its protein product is CASSLTDRGRARDMNTEAFF.

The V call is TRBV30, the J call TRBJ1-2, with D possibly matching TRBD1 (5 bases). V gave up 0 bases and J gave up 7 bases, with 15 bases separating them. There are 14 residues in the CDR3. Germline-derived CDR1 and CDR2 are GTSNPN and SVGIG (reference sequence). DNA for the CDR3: TGTGCCTGGAGTGTAAAGGGCAGGGTAGCTGGCTACACCTTC. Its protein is CAWSVKGRVAGYTF.

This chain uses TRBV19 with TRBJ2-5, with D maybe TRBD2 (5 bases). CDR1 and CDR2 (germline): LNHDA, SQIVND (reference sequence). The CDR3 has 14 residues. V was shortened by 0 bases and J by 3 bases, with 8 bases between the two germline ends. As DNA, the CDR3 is TGTGCCAGTAGTATAGATCTCGGGAAAGAGACCCAGTACTTC. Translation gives CASSIDLGKETQYF.

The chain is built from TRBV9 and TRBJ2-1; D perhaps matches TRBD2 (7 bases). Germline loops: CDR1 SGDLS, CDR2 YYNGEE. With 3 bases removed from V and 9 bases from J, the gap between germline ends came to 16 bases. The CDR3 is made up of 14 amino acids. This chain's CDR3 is CASSAREGGGEQFF. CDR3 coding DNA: TGTGCCAGCAGCGCAAGGGAGGGGGGAGGTGAGCAGTTCTTC. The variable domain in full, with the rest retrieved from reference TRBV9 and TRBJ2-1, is DSGVTQTPKHLITATGQRVTLRCSPRSGDLSVYWYQQSLDQGLQFLIQYYNGEERAKGNILERFSAQQFPDLHSELNLSSLELGDSALYFCASSAREGGGEQFFGPGTRLTVL.

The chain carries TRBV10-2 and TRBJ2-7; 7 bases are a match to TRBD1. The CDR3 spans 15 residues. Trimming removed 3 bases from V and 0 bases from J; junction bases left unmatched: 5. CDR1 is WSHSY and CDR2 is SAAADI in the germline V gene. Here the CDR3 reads CASSEMGQSSYEQYF. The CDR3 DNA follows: TGCGCCAGCAGTGAAATGGGACAGAGCTCCTACGAGCAGTACTTC.

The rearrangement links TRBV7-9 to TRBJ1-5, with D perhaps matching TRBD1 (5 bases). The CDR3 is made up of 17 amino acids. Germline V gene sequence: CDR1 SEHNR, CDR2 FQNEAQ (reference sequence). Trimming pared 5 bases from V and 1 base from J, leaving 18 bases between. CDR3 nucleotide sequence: TGTGCCAGCAGCCAAGAATGGGGGGAAGGGAGCAATCAGCCCCAGCATTTT. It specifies CASSQEWGEGSNQPQHF.

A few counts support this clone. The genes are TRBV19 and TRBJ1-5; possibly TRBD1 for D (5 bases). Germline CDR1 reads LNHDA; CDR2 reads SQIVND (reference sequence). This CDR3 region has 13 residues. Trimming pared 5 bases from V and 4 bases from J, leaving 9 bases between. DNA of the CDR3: TGTGCCAGTAGTCAAGACAGAAATCAGCCCCAGCATTTT. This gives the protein CASSQDRNQPQHF.

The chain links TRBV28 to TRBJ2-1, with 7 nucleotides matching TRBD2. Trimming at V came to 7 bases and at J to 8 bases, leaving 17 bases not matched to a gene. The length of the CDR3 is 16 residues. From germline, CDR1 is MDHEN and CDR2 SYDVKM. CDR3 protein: CASTNSRGGWGDEQFF. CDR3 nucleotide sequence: TGTGCCAGCACGAACTCCCGGGGAGGGTGGGGGGATGAGCAGTTCTTC. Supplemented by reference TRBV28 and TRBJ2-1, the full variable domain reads DVKVTQSSRYLVKRTGEKVFLECVQDMDHENMFWYRQDPGLGLRLIYFSYDVKMKEKGDIPEGYSVSREKKERFSLILESASTNQTSMYLCASTNSRGGWGDEQFFGPGTRLTVL.

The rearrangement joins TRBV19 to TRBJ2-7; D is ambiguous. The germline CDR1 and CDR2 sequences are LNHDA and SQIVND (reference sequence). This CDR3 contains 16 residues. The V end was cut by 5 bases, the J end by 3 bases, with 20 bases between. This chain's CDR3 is CASSDPGSPDSYEQYF. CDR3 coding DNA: TGTGCCAGTAGTGACCCCGGGTCGCCCGATAGCTACGAGCAGTACTTC.

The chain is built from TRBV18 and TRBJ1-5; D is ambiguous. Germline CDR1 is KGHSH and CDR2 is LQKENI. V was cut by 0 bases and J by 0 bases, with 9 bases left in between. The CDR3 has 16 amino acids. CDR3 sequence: CASSPPLLNSNQPQHF. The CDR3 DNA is TGTGCCAGCTCACCACCCCTACTCAATAGCAATCAGCCCCAGCATTTT.

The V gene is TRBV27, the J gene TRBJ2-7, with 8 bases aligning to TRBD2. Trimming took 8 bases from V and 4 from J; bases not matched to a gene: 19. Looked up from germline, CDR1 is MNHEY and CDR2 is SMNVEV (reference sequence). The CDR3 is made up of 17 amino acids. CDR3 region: CASGRRAGVAGPYEQYF. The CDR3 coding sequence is TGTGCCAGCGGCCGGCGGGCAGGGGTAGCGGGACCATACGAGCAGTACTTC.

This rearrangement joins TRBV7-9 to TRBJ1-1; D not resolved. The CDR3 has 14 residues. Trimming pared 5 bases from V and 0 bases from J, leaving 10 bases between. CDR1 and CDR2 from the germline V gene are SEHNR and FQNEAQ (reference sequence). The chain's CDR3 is CASSGEGLNTEAFF. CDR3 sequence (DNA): TGTGCCAGCAGCGGGGAGGGATTGAACACTGAAGCTTTCTTT.

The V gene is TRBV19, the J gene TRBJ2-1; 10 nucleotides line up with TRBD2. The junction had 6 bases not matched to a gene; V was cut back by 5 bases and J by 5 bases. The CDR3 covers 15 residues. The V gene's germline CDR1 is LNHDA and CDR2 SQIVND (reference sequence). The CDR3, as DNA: TGTGCCAGTAGTGACCGTGGACTAGCGGACAATGAGCAGTTCTTC. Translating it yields CASSDRGLADNEQFF.

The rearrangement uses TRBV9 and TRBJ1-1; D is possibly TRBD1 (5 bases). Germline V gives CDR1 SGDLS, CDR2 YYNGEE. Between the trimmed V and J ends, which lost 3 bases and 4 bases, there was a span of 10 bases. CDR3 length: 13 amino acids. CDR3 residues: CASSDGGTTEAFF. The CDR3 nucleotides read TGTGCCAGCAGCGATGGGGGGACCACTGAAGCTTTCTTT.